A selection of T cell receptor beta chains follows, all from one sample in a study of shared clonotypes between healthy human individuals. Profiled with immunoSEQ multiplex PCR; TCRdb holds only in-frame clones, not every one. The top ten clones hold 0.39% of a sample with a few million clones, 90% to 95% of them seen once. The sequenced sample was naive CD4+ T cells from PBMCs. The source is a man between 18 and 35 years old in good health. Some clones in this sample may be carry-over from other donors' samples. CDR3s include the opening cysteine and the closing phenylalanine or tryptophan. The D gene is left open where the match is weak.

NA	TRBV4-2	TRBJ2-1	TGTGCCAGCAGCCAAGTAGCCAGGGACTCCAGCTCCTACAATGAGCAGTTCTTC	CASSQVARDSSSYNEQFF
NA	TRBV14	TRBJ1-4	TGTGCCAGCAGCCAAGCCCCCAGGGGAGGAACTAATGAAAAACTGTTTTTT	CASSQAPRGGTNEKLFF
NA	TRBV7-9	TRBJ2-3	TGTGCCAGCAGTTATTACAGGGGCACAGATACGCAGTATTTT	CASSYYRGTDTQYF
NA	TRBV5-1	TRBJ2-1	TGCGCCAGCAGCTTGGTTAGAACCACCTACAATGAGCAGTTCTTC	CASSLVRTTYNEQFF
NA	TRBV21-1	TRBJ2-5	TGTGCCAGCAGCATTCTCCCCGGGTACGGGGGGACCCAGTACTTC	CASSILPGYGGTQYF
NA	TRBV6-5	TRBJ1-5	TGTGCCAGCAGCCGTACACCGTCAAATCAGCCCCAGCATTTT	CASSRTPSNQPQHF
NA	TRBV30	TRBJ1-1	TGTGCCTGGAGTTCGATGTTGGGGACTGAAGCTTTCTTT	CAWSSMLGTEAFF
NA	TRBV9	TRBJ1-1	TGTGCCAGCAGCGTTACCGAGAGGACTGAAGCTTTCTTT	CASSVTERTEAFF
NA	TRBV7-2	TRBJ2-3	TGTGCCAGCAGCTCTACTTTCGAAGGCAGGGCGCAGTATTTT	CASSSTFEGRAQYF
NA	TRBV2	TRBJ2-1	TGTGCCAGCAGGGCGGACGCCTCGATCGATGAGCAGTTCTTC	CASRADASIDEQFF
NA	TRBV28	TRBJ1-5	TGTGCCAGCAGTCCCCCCCCTTCGCGGCAGCCCCAGCATTTT	CASSPPPSRQPQHF
NA	TRBV19	TRBJ1-1	TGTGCCAGTAGTGAATCCCTTGGGACCGTGAACACTGAAGCTTTCTTT	CASSESLGTVNTEAFF
NA	TRBV5-1	TRBJ2-7	TGCGCCAGCAGCATCGGACACACCTACGAGCAGTACTTC	CASSIGHTYEQYF
NA	TRBV6-5	TRBJ2-7	TGTGCCAGCAGATCCGACAGGGAGGGTTACGAGCAGTACTTC	CASRSDREGYEQYF
NA	TRBV9	TRBJ2-1	TGTGCCAGCAGCGTAGGGGCCCCTAACTACAATGAGCAGTTCTTC	CASSVGAPNYNEQFF
NA	TRBV7-9	TRBJ1-1	TGTGCCAGCAGCCTCACGGGCGGGGGGAAGAACACTGAAGCTTTCTTT	CASSLTGGGKNTEAFF
TRBD1	TRBV6-5	TRBJ1-1	TGTGCCAGCCGACAGGGACGGAGCACTGAAGCTTTCTTT	CASRQGRSTEAFF